This TCR beta chain was retrieved from a study of control samples from healthy donors and cancer patients. The V segment lost 1 base and the J segment 5 bases; nucleotides outside the gene matches: 9. The CDR3 is made up of 15 amino acids. Germline CDR1 is GTSNPN and CDR2 is SVGIG (reference sequence). Sequencing used immunoSEQ multiplex PCR; TCRdb keeps in-frame clones, though not all of them. This sample has about 82,000 clones, with roughly 90% found just once. This chain connects TRBV30 to TRBJ2-5, with 8 bases identical to TRBD2. Sample: blood. The receptor was derived from a man aged 50 or older in good health. The CDR3 loop is CAWSAGTRGEETQYF. In DNA, the CDR3 is TGTGCCTGGAGTGCCGGGACTAGAGGCGAGGAGACCCAGTACTTC.